Sequencing of this T cell receptor beta chain was carried out in a study of PD-1 blockade in mismatch repair-deficient tumors. Germline V CDR1 and CDR2: SEHNR, FQNEAQ (reference sequence). Trimming cost V 5 bases and J 3 bases; bases outside gene matches: 3. This CDR3 spans 13 amino acids. The repertoire was sequenced with immunoSEQ multiplex PCR; TCRdb's copy has only in-frame clones and lacks some. The table includes tens of thousands of clones, roughly 80% detected once. Only a few counts were recorded for this clone. As yet, its antigen is unknown. The study's findings and limits: Tumor-resident clones, often undetectable pretreatment in blood, expanded then contracted after pembrolizumab.

The TCR comes from an adult with mismatch repair-deficient cancer. Sequencing used peripheral blood, obtained 12 weeks after starting pembrolizumab. The gene calls are TRBV7-9 and TRBJ2-7, with 8 bases matching TRBD1. DNA of the CDR3: TGTGCCAGCAGCCAGGACAGGGTCTACGAGCAGTACTTC. Translating gives CASSQDRVYEQYF.